This TCR beta chain was profiled in a study of blood T cell repertoires in COVID-19. Individuals aged about 18 to 89 years were recruited from some 26 US areas. CDR1 is SGHVS and CDR2 is FQNEAQ in the germline V gene. This CDR3 spans 16 amino acids. J was trimmed by 4 bases and V by 5 bases; bases with no gene match: 12. The data were produced by immunoSEQ multiplex PCR, yet TCRdb's version contains in-frame clones alone and is incomplete. The repertoire has about 320,000 clones, roughly nine tenths of them found once; the top ten carry 3.9%. Sequences were obtained from PBMCs or T cells enriched from blood (not recorded which). This clonotype was obtained from a woman aged 25 to 45 who had been exposed to COVID-19. The chain joins TRBV7-8 to TRBJ1-2, with TRBD1 matching over 8 bases. CDR3 DNA: TGTGCCAGCAGCCGCCACCGCGGGGACAGGAGCTATGGCTACACCTTC. Translating gives CASSRHRGDRSYGYTF.